The T cell receptor beta chain described here comes from a study of T-cell memory formation after mild COVID-19. TCRdb re-analysed the 5' RACE reads in MiXCR, keeping a single row per CDR3 protein. The data show around 340,000 distinct CDR3 sequences, with roughly 13% seen just once and 20% to 25% held by the top ten. On this clonotype itself: The antigen is unknown.

Whole-study results and caveats: Clones that contracted clustered mainly in CM and EM if CD4+ and in EMRA if CD8+.

V lost 6 bases and J lost 6, with 17 bases in between. The length of the CDR3 is 15 residues. Germline V gives CDR1 MNHEY, CDR2 SVGEGT. This receptor was taken from a man aged 18 to 30 who had mild COVID-19 (a few samples of this study predate the infection). Cell type and time point are not known. The V and J genes are TRBV6-2 or TRBV6-3 and TRBJ2-2; D not resolved. Input material: PBMCs or a T cell subset sorted from them (not recorded which). CDR3 nucleotide sequence: TGTGCCAGCAGCCGCGAGTGGAACGTCGCCGGGGAGCTGTTTTTT. Protein: CASSREWNVAGELFF.